The 26 T cell receptor beta chains listed next were all sequenced from one sample in a study of T cell responses to AZD1222 COVID-19 vaccine. Clones were read by immunoSEQ multiplex PCR, and TCRdb kept only the in-frame ones, dropping some. Among 130,000 to 150,000 clones listed, approximately 90% were seen once. Sample: peripheral blood, taken on day 0 of AZD1222 vaccination. The origin of the receptors is an adult in good health.

The chain combines TRBV6-1 with TRBJ1-2; maybe TRBD1 (5 bases). This CDR3 has 16 residues. V dropped 4 bases and J dropped 2 bases, with 17 bases sitting between them. CDR1 is MNHNS, CDR2 SASEGT, per germline. The CDR3 DNA sequence: TGTGCCAGCAGTGTCAATCCACGAGCAGGGAACTATGGCTACACCTTC. As protein: CASSVNPRAGNYGYTF.

The rearrangement links TRBV5-1 to TRBJ2-1, with a weak D call TRBD2 (6 bases). This CDR3 has 15 residues. Per the germline V gene, CDR1 is SGHRS and CDR2 is YFSETQ. V gave up 2 bases and J gave up 0 bases, with 9 bases separating them. The CDR3 DNA sequence: TGCGCCAGCAGCTTCGGCGGGACCTCCTACAATGAGCAGTTCTTC. It codes for CASSFGGTSYNEQFF.

V usage is TRBV6-6 and J usage is TRBJ1-6, with a possible D match to TRBD1 (5 bases). This CDR3 contains 14 residues. Germline V CDR1 and CDR2: MNHNY, SVGAGI (reference sequence). V was trimmed by 0 bases and J by 10 bases, leaving 10 bases between them. This CDR3 is CASSYSQGYSPLHF. For the CDR3, the DNA is TGTGCCAGCAGTTACTCCCAGGGATACTCACCCCTCCACTTT.

The sample holds a few counts of this clone. The chain carries TRBV20-1 and TRBJ2-1; 8 bases align to TRBD1. Germline CDR1 is DFQATT and CDR2 is SNEGSKA (reference sequence). The V gene end was trimmed by 3 bases and the J gene end by 6 bases; junction bases not matched to a gene: 7. The CDR3 length is 14 residues. The CDR3 bases are TGCAGTGCTAGTCCCACCGACAGGGGCAATGAGCAGTTCTTC. Amino acid sequence: CSASPTDRGNEQFF.

V is TRBV4-1 and J is TRBJ1-1; D is uncertain. The V and J ends lost 3 bases and 2 bases respectively, with 10 bases between them. Germline V gives CDR1 MGHRA, CDR2 YSYEKL. CDR3 length: 14 amino acids. Written as DNA, the CDR3 is TGCGCCAGCAGCCACTACACCAACAACACTGAAGCTTTCTTT. Its translation: CASSHYTNNTEAFF.

The gene calls are TRBV6-2 or TRBV6-3 and TRBJ2-7; 10 positions agree with TRBD2. The CDR3 is 15 amino acids. J lost 2 bases, V lost 2 bases, and 3 bases had no gene match. Germline V CDR1 and CDR2: MNHEY, SVGEGT. CDR3 sequence reads: CASSYGTSATYEQYF. The CDR3 coding sequence is TGTGCCAGCAGTTACGGGACTAGCGCGACCTACGAGCAGTACTTC.

This clone was observed a single time. This chain uses TRBV5-6 with TRBJ1-6; no clear D. The V and J ends lost 2 bases and 5 bases respectively, with 14 bases between them. Germline values: CDR1 SGHDT, CDR2 YYEEEE. The CDR3 is 16 residues long. The CDR3 DNA reads as TGTGCCAGCAGCTTCGGGGAAATGGGAAATAATTCACCCCTCCACTTT. Amino acids: CASSFGEMGNNSPLHF.

The V and J genes are TRBV4-3 and TRBJ1-2; D is unclear. The germline V gene encodes CDR1 LGHNA and CDR2 YSLEER. V dropped 0 bases and J dropped 4 bases, with 9 bases sitting between them. The CDR3 covers 14 residues. CDR3 region: CASSQELGPYGYTF. The CDR3 DNA sequence: TGCGCCAGCAGCCAAGAACTAGGCCCCTATGGCTACACCTTC.

The chain links TRBV19 to TRBJ2-3; TRBD2 aligns across 11 bases. With 3 bases clipped from V and 2 bases from J, the junction kept 4 bases outside the gene matches. The CDR3 extends over 16 amino acids. Looked up from germline, CDR1 is LNHDA and CDR2 is SQIVND (reference sequence). The DNA of the CDR3 is TGTGCCAGTAGTATGACTAGCGGGGAAATCACAGATACGCAGTATTTT. This gives the protein CASSMTSGEITDTQYF.

The V call is TRBV10-3, the J call TRBJ2-3; weak D call: TRBD2 (5 bases). V gave up 0 bases and J gave up 9 bases, with 13 bases separating them. The CDR3 extends over 14 amino acids. The germline V gene has CDR1 ENHRY and CDR2 SYGVKD. The DNA for the CDR3 is TGTGCCATCAGTGAGTCCGCGGGCGGCGGAACGCAGTATTTT. This codes for CAISESAGGGTQYF.

This sequence joins TRBV9 and TRBJ2-5, with 8 bases matching TRBD1. This CDR3 has 15 amino acids. Germline CDR1 SGDLS, CDR2 YYNGEE. Trimming at V came to 4 bases and at J to 1 base, leaving 6 bases not matched to a gene. The CDR3 is CASSLGQGIQETQYF. CDR3 coding DNA: TGTGCCAGCAGCCTCGGACAGGGAATCCAAGAGACCCAGTACTTC.

The chain carries TRBV7-9 and TRBJ2-2; D is undetermined. The ends were cut back, 2 bases at V and 0 bases at J, with 10 bases in the middle. This CDR3 contains 16 residues. Germline CDR1 SEHNR, CDR2 FQNEAQ (reference sequence). CDR3: CASSLRGPTNTGELFF. The CDR3 region has the DNA TGTGCCAGCAGCTTACGAGGCCCTACGAACACCGGGGAGCTGTTTTTT.

This clone is a singleton in its sample. The rearrangement links TRBV19 to TRBJ1-1, with D hard to call. The CDR3 sequence is 14 residues long. V was shortened by 3 bases and J by 0 bases, with 8 bases between the two germline ends. In germline, CDR1 is LNHDA, CDR2 SQIVND (reference sequence). The CDR3 sequence: CASSIRQLNTEAFF. DNA for the CDR3: TGTGCCAGTAGTATTCGGCAGTTGAACACTGAAGCTTTCTTT.

The genes are TRBV10-3 and TRBJ2-5, with 10 bases fitting TRBD2. CDR3 length: 16 residues. The germline V gene has CDR1 ENHRY and CDR2 SYGVKD. The V gene end was trimmed by 3 bases and the J gene end by 4 bases; junction bases not matched to a gene: 8. This CDR3 reads CAISDRSGGARETQYF. CDR3 coding DNA: TGTGCCATCAGTGATAGGAGCGGGGGGGCGAGAGAGACCCAGTACTTC.

The chain joins TRBV7-9 to TRBJ2-3, with 8 bases lining up with TRBD1. Germline CDR1 reads SEHNR; CDR2 reads FQNEAQ (reference sequence). CDR3 length: 16 amino acids. V gave up 1 base and J gave up 4 bases; unmatched junction bases: 7. The CDR3 nucleotides are TGTGCCAGCAGCTTAGGGCGGACAGGGATCGCAGATACGCAGTATTTT. Its protein is CASSLGRTGIADTQYF.

CDR3 protein: CASSYGNQPQHF. The CDR3 DNA sequence: TGTGCCAGCAGCTATGGCAATCAGCCCCAGCATTTT. The V call is TRBV12-3 or TRBV12-4, the J call TRBJ1-5; the D is unclear. Trimming took 6 bases from V and 2 from J, leaving 5 bases between them. CDR3 length: 12 amino acids.

This clone was recorded a few times. The chain recombines TRBV18 with TRBJ2-7; TRBD1 matches 7 bases. This CDR3 region has 13 residues. The J segment lost 7 bases and the V segment lost 5 bases, leaving 8 bases of the junction unmatched. The germline V gene encodes CDR1 KGHSH and CDR2 LQKENI. The CDR3 nucleotides are TGTGCCAGCTCAGATGGGACAGCCTTTGAGCAGTACTTC. Its translation: CASSDGTAFEQYF.

V is TRBV11-2 and J is TRBJ2-2; TRBD2 agrees at 8 bases. The V and J ends lost 3 bases and 6 bases, in that order; junction bases with no gene match: 0. The germline V gene has CDR1 SGHAT and CDR2 FQNNGV. The CDR3 consists of 13 residues. Written as DNA, the CDR3 is TGTGCCAGCAGCTTCGGGGGGGCCGGGGAGCTGTTTTTT. Residues: CASSFGGAGELFF. Looking up the rest from reference TRBV11-2 and TRBJ2-2 gives the full variable domain: EAGVAQSPRYKIIEKRQSVAFWCNPISGHATLYWYQQILGQGPKLLIQFQNNGVVDDSQLPKDRFSAERLKGVDSTLKIQPAKLEDSAVYLCASSFGGAGELFFGEGSRLTVL.

This rearrangement joins TRBV19 to TRBJ1-2; no clear D. V shed 10 bases and J shed 0 bases, with 15 bases lying between them. This CDR3 comprises 14 residues. Germline loops: CDR1 LNHDA, CDR2 SQIVND (reference sequence). CDR3 sequence (DNA): TGTGCCACCTCCTTACCTATCGCTAACTATGGCTACACCTTC. It yields the protein CATSLPIANYGYTF. The full variable domain, in which reference TRBV19 and TRBJ1-2 provide the parts outside the CDR3, is DGGITQSPKYLFRKEGQNVTLSCEQNLNHDAMYWYRQDPGQGLRLIYYSQIVNDFQKGDIAEGYSVSREKKESFPLTVTSAQKNPTAFYLCATSLPIANYGYTFGSGTRLTVV.

DNA for the CDR3: TGTGCCAGCAGATTCGCCCTGGGTCAACTCCTATATGGCTACACCTTC. Protein sequence: CASRFALGQLLYGYTF. The V gene is TRBV28, the J gene TRBJ1-2; D uncertain. With 6 bases removed from V and 5 bases from J, the gap between germline ends came to 22 bases. This CDR3 is built from 16 residues. CDR1 is MDHEN, CDR2 SYDVKM, per germline.

The chain combines TRBV25-1 with TRBJ1-4; a possible D gene is TRBD1 (5 bases). Trimming pared 2 bases from V and 6 bases from J, leaving 13 bases between. Germline V CDR1 and CDR2: MGHDK, SYGVNS. The CDR3 runs to 15 residues. The CDR3 is CASSEVTGRDEKLFF. The DNA for the CDR3 is TGTGCCAGCAGTGAAGTCACAGGCCGAGATGAAAAACTGTTTTTT.

The chain carries TRBV5-8 and TRBJ2-2; D is possibly TRBD1 (5 bases). The CDR3 has 14 residues. The V and J ends lost 9 bases and 5 bases respectively, with 17 bases between them. The germline gives CDR1 SGHTS, CDR2 YDEGEE. The CDR3 here is CANSPRVRTGELFF. The CDR3 bases are TGTGCCAACTCACCCAGGGTACGGACCGGGGAGCTGTTTTTT. The variable domain in full, completed from reference TRBV5-8 and TRBJ2-2, reads EAGVTQSPTHLIKTRGQQATLRCSPISGHTSVYWYQQALGLGLQFLLWYDEGEERNRGNFPPRFSGRQFPNYSSELNVNALELEDSALYLCANSPRVRTGELFFGEGSRLTVL.

This chain joins TRBV5-4 and TRBJ2-7, with TRBD2 matching 8 bases. Germline CDR1 and CDR2: SGHNT and YYREEE (reference sequence). J was trimmed by 3 bases and V by 6 bases; bases with no gene match: 14. The length of the CDR3 is 16 residues. For the CDR3, the DNA is TGTGCCAGCAAAACTGGGAGCGGGGGACCTCTCTACGAGCAGTACTTC. Translation: CASKTGSGGPLYEQYF.

In its sample, this clone was seen a few times. This chain links TRBV6-6 with TRBJ2-5; D may be TRBD1 (8 bases). CDR3 length: 15 amino acids. V was trimmed by 5 bases and J by 9 bases, leaving 22 bases between them. Germline V gene lookup returns CDR1 MNHNY and CDR2 SVGAGI (reference sequence). The CDR3 loop is CASSREDRVERPQYF. The CDR3 DNA is TGTGCCAGCAGTCGGGAGGACAGGGTGGAGCGGCCCCAGTACTTC.

The J gene is TRBJ1-5, the V gene TRBV6-4; 9 bases are shared with TRBD1. Germline-derived CDR1 and CDR2 are MRHNA and SNTAGT. V was clipped by 3 bases and J by 8 bases; unmatched bases: 11. This CDR3 has 16 amino acids. The CDR3 is CASSDGTGRRGEPQHF. In nucleotides, the CDR3 is TGTGCCAGCAGTGATGGGACAGGGCGACGGGGGGAGCCCCAGCATTTT.

Remarks on this clone: Compared with germline, one end of the junction differs, possibly owing to a read error. The chain links TRBV7-7 to TRBJ2-5; perhaps TRBD1 as D (5 bases). Germline CDR1 and CDR2: SSHAT and FNYEAQ (reference sequence). The CDR3 length is 15 residues. CDR3 DNA sequence: TGTGCTAGCAGCTTAGATGGTCAGGGCCAAGAGACCCAGTACTTC. Encoded protein: CASSLDGQGQETQYF.